A few counts support the clone carrying this T cell receptor beta chain. From germline, CDR1 is ENHRY and CDR2 SYGVKD. This CDR3 is 13 amino acids long. The J segment lost 8 bases and the V segment lost 5 bases, leaving 4 bases of the junction unmatched. These data come from a study of cytomegalovirus exposure and HLA in healthy donors. Study at large: An early release of data contained about 85 million unique TCRs, which came from HLA-typed donors.

The PCR contained 60 Vbeta and 13 Jbeta primers. In the original workflow: In a later analysis, of tens of millions of unique beta chains, about 10 million appeared in at least two donors. Sequenced by immunoSEQ multiplex PCR; TCRdb stores in-frame clones only, minus some. V and J calls and clone size follow that table, whereas D and trimming were derived from the DNA. The sample consists of 100,000 to 150,000 clones, about 76% of them appearing once. The source material was PBMCs. The TCR sequence derives from a woman aged 55-75 years in good health and CMV-seropositive. The chain employs TRBV10-3 and TRBJ1-2, with 11 bases aligning to TRBD1. The CDR3 bases are TGTGCCATCAGTTCCGGGACAGGGGGAGGCTACACCTTC. Its translation is CAISSGTGGGYTF.